The entry that follows covers one T cell receptor beta chain sequence. The antigen is not known. The data originate from a study of beta chain features in type 1 diabetes. Study-wide results and limits: Moderate yet significant TCRB CDR3 shortening was seen in Type 1 diabetes patients in all four CD4+ subsets. Patients and controls would be equally affected if PCR favored shorter templates. It was not settled here whether HLA type affects TCRB rearrangement.

The CDR3 has 12 amino acids. CDR1 is SQVTM and CDR2 is ANQGSEA in the germline V gene. Trimming removed 4 bases from V and 8 bases from J, with 12 bases in between. Sequencing targeted expressed TCRB transcripts, as all isolated RNA had been reverse transcribed. Here immunoSEQ multiplex PCR was the method, and the copy in TCRdb shows in-frame clones only, minus some. Of more than 200,000 clones listed, 16% are singletons. This sequence originates from a man aged 30 to 45 with type 1 diabetes. V and J are TRBV29-1 and TRBJ2-1; the D is unclear. The sequencing input was naive CD4+ T cells from blood. The CDR3: CSVVSDRDEQFF. DNA for the CDR3: TGCAGCGTTGTAAGTGACCGCGATGAGCAGTTCTTC.